Below are 4 T cell receptor beta chains sequenced from a single sample in a study of lymphopenia after photon versus proton radiotherapy. Sequencing was performed with immunoSEQ multiplex PCR; in TCRdb, only in-frame clones are kept and a portion is missing. This table has 53,000 or so clones, over 70% appearing once. Source: peripheral blood, taken from a patient treated with photon-based radiotherapy. These receptor sequences come from a man between 45 and 60 years old with gastric cancer.

A word on this clone: The sample contains more than one DNA sequence encoding this CDR3. The V call is TRBV9, the J call TRBJ2-1; 7 bases align to TRBD2. Germline loops: CDR1 SGDLS, CDR2 YYNGEE. The CDR3 runs to 12 residues. Germline trimming cut 3 bases from V and 6 bases from J; bases unmatched to any gene: 0. CDR3 nucleotide sequence: TGTGCCAGCAGCGCTAGCGGCAATGAGCAGTTCTTC. It yields the protein CASSASGNEQFF.

Concerning this clone: The sample holds other DNA sequences that translate to the same CDR3. The chain has TRBV2 and TRBJ1-5, with TRBD1 matching over 8 bases. This CDR3 has 16 amino acids. Germline CDR1 SNHLY, CDR2 FYNNEI. V dropped 0 bases and J dropped 4; count of bases not matched to a gene: 5. CDR3 nucleotides: TGTGCCAGCAGTGAAGCGCTCGGACAGGGAAATCAGCCCCAGCATTTT. Protein product: CASSEALGQGNQPQHF.

In nucleotides, the CDR3 is TGTGCCAGCAGCTTAAAACCGGTAGCGGGAGGAAACTCCTACGAGCAGTACTTC. It encodes CASSLKPVAGGNSYEQYF. The J gene is TRBJ2-7, the V gene TRBV7-9; 10 nucleotides align to TRBD2. The J segment lost 0 bases and the V segment lost 2 bases, leaving 10 bases of the junction unmatched. Germline CDR1 and CDR2: SEHNR and FQNEAQ (reference sequence). The CDR3 has 18 residues.

The rearrangement uses TRBV2 and TRBJ1-4; TRBD1 matches 7 bases. In germline, CDR1 is SNHLY, CDR2 FYNNEI. V lost 7 bases and J lost 5; bases outside the gene matches: 7. The CDR3 length is 14 residues. The CDR3 DNA sequence: TGTGCCAGCACTGGAGGGACAGCGAATGAAAAACTGTTTTTT. Its protein product is CASTGGTANEKLFF. Looking up the rest from reference TRBV2 and TRBJ1-4 gives the full variable domain: EPEVTQTPSHQVTQMGQEVILRCVPISNHLYFYWYRQILGQKVEFLVSFYNNEISEKSEIFDDQFSVERPDGSNFTLKIRSTKLEDSAMYFCASTGGTANEKLFFGSGTQLSVL.